Here is one T cell receptor beta chain with its context. It has no known antigen specificity. Qualities for individual bases were not recorded, and no much larger clone is one base off. TCRbeta CDR3 regions were amplified from genomic DNA using the immunoSEQ Assay, a bias-controlled multiplex PCR. Per the original workflow: The number of nucleated cells in each sample was estimated by amplification of reference gene primers within the assay. To quantify the absolute abundance of each unique TCRbeta CDR3 rearrangement, sequence reads were collapsed and filtered. For each sample, productive Simpson clonality was calculated as the square root of Simpson's diversity index over productive rearrangements. As stored in TCRdb, this immuneACCESS dataset retains in-frame rearrangements with V and J assigned. A fraction of the clones does not appear; measured against another copy, unresolved V genes explain less than half of the discrepancy, and the remainder lacks a known reason. V and J calls and clone size are those listed in that table; D and trimming were worked out from the DNA. This sample is represented by more than 70,000 clones; 88% of them were singletons. Around 9% of the sample is in the top ten clones.

The record originates from a study of blood T cell repertoires in COVID-19 (TCRdb year 2020). Describing the broader study: Samples covering the acute and convalescent phases of COVID-19 were provided by collaborators in the United States, Italy and Spain. The material from the prospective study consisted of cDNA or gDNA derived from T cells, B-cell-depleted T cells, or PBMCs. Deeply sampled blood TCRbeta repertoires from subjects exposed to, actively infected with, or recovered from COVID-19 were included in the dataset. The repertoires were released in a freely available public database meant as a resource for research on the immune response to SARS-CoV-2. Samples were obtained from the ongoing ImmuneRACE study (first 160 participants) and from roughly 1,300 subjects provided by 6 global collaborators. The sample metadata nearly always contained a de-identified subject ID, COVID-19 status, age in years and sex. Where HLA class I and class II types were available, the types were taken from metadata supplied by the sample provider, not from assay-based typing.

Each collaborating institution followed its own protocols to collect whole blood in K2EDTA tubes. For TCRbeta analysis, collaborators shipped samples in one of three forms: frozen whole blood, isolated PBMCs, or DNA extracted from either of those sample types. The CDR3 contains 16 residues, cysteine and phenylalanine counted. Of the read, only the CDR3 DNA is kept; its 48 bases are in frame from base 1. Compared with germline, V lacks 5 bases and J lacks 3 bases; bases without a gene match: 11. The germline V gene specifies SGHAT as CDR1 and FQNNGV as CDR2. Results and caveats for the whole study, not just this receptor: Clinical and demographic metadata were provided uncurated, with the amount varying by source and participant.

The rearranged chain carries TRBV11-2 and TRBJ2-7; the junction holds 9 bases that match TRBD2. This receptor was obtained from a human donor in a cohort sampled during active COVID-19. Sequences were obtained from peripheral blood. The CDR3 is CASSQSTGLAFYEQYF. The sequenced DNA is TGTGCCAGCAGCCAATCTACGGGACTAGCTTTCTACGAGCAGTACTTC.